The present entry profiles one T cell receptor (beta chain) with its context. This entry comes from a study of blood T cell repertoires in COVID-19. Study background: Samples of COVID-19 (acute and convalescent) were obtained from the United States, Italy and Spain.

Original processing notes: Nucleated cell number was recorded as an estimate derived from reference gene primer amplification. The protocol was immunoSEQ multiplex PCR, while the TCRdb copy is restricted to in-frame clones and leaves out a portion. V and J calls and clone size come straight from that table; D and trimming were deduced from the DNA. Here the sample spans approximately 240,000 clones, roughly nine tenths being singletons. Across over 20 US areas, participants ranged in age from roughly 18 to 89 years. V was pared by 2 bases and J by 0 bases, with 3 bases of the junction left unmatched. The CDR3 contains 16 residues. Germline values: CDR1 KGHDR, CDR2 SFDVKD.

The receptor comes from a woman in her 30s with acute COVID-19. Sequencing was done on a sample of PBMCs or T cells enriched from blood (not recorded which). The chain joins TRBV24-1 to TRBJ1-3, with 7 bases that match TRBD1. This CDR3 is CATSDSSGGSGNTIYF. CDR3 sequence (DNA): TGTGCCACCAGTGATTCATCAGGGGGCTCTGGAAACACCATATATTTT.